This T cell receptor (beta chain) originates from a study of blood T cells in healthy people across ages. The study, taken as a whole, reports: Naive CD4+ cells and diversity were both higher in long-lived donors than in aged donors. Percentage of naive T cells showed a strong correlation with TCR beta diversity. TCR beta diversity, measured per million T cells, fell in a roughly linear way with age.

Each of the donors had roughly 9.1 milliliters of peripheral blood drawn into EDTA-treated Vacutainer tubes. CDR1 is MDHEN, CDR2 SYDVKM, per germline. The trim removed 5 bases at V and 11 bases at J, leaving 22 bases unmatched. This CDR3 comprises 19 residues. As concerns this clonotype: The antigen is undetermined.

It was with a sample-barcoded 5' primer and a J-beta primer mix that a second PCR of roughly 7 to 12 cycles was run. TCRdb called the 5' RACE reads again in MiXCR, with one record for every CDR3 protein. This table has 550,000 to 600,000 distinct CDR3 sequences, around 48% appearing once. The chain recombines TRBV28 with TRBJ2-5; 14 bases agree with TRBD2. The sequenced sample was blood. The clonotype was recovered from a man of 80 years or more in good health. The CDR3 bases are TGTGCCAGCAGTCCTGCCGGGACTAGCGGGGGCGCGGGGGACAATGAGCAGTACTTC. This codes for CASSPAGTSGGAGDNEQYF. Looking up the rest from reference TRBV28 and TRBJ2-5 gives the full variable domain: DVKVTQSSRYLVKRTGEKVFLECVQDMDHENMFWYRQDPGLGLRLIYFSYDVKMKEKGDIPEGYSVSREKKERFSLILESASTNQTSMYLCASSPAGTSGGAGDNEQYFGPGTRLLVL.